One sample yielded the 13 T cell receptor beta chains listed below, sequenced in a study of Ad26.COV2.S vaccination and SARS-CoV-2 variants. Libraries were prepared by immunoSEQ multiplex PCR; TCRdb keeps only in-frame clonotypes and omits some of them. The data show more than 85,000 clones, 80% seen once. The material sequenced was peripheral blood, taken after recovery from COVID-19. These receptors originate from a human donor who had recovered from COVID-19.

The V gene is TRBV6-6, the J gene TRBJ1-3; a possible D gene is TRBD1 (6 bases). Trimming stripped 2 bases from V and 4 bases from J, with 12 bases between. CDR3 length: 15 amino acids. Germline V gene data show CDR1 as MNHNY and CDR2 as SVGAGI (reference sequence). Here the CDR3 DNA reads TGTGCCAGCAGTTACCACCCCAGGGGAGGAAACACCATATATTTT. Translation: CASSYHPRGGNTIYF.

The chain joins TRBV2 to TRBJ2-7, with 8 bases identical to TRBD1. CDR1 SNHLY and CDR2 FYNNEI come from the germline V gene. The trim removed 4 bases at V and 6 bases at J, leaving 8 bases unmatched. The CDR3 has 14 amino acids. As DNA, the CDR3 is TGTGCCAGCAGTGCGACCCGGGACAGGATCGAGCAGTACTTC. Translation gives CASSATRDRIEQYF. The complete variable domain, with remaining parts taken from reference TRBV2 and TRBJ2-7, reads EPEVTQTPSHQVTQMGQEVILRCVPISNHLYFYWYRQILGQKVEFLVSFYNNEISEKSEIFDDQFSVERPDGSNFTLKIRSTKLEDSAMYFCASSATRDRIEQYFGPGTRLTVT.

The chain links TRBV3-1 (or the pseudogene TRBV3-2) to TRBJ2-1, with a tentative D call TRBD1 (6 bases). CDR1 and CDR2 (germline): LGHDT, YNNKEL (reference sequence). The CDR3 sequence is 18 residues long. Trimming cost V 4 bases and J 0 bases, with 19 bases left between them. The CDR3 protein is CASSRQAVHHHSYNEQFF. Here the CDR3 DNA reads TGTGCCAGCAGCCGACAGGCCGTCCATCATCACTCCTACAATGAGCAGTTCTTC.

The chain employs TRBV9 and TRBJ2-5; 7 nucleotides align to TRBD2. With V trimmed by 2 bases and J by 4 bases, 8 bases remained unmatched. The CDR3 is made up of 15 amino acids. Germline CDR1 SGDLS, CDR2 YYNGEE. CDR3 residues: CASSVGPAGRETQYF. Here the CDR3 DNA reads TGTGCCAGCAGCGTGGGTCCAGCGGGGAGAGAGACCCAGTACTTC.

In DNA form, the CDR3 reads TGTGCCAGCAGTTACTCACCGGGACCCTATGGCTACACCTTC. Translating it yields CASSYSPGPYGYTF. V gene TRBV6-5 combines with J gene TRBJ1-2; possible D gene TRBD1, 5 bases. The CDR3 extends over 14 amino acids. The germline gives CDR1 MNHEY, CDR2 SVGAGI. V lost 0 bases, J lost 4 bases, and 9 bases lay in between.

This chain connects TRBV27 to TRBJ2-5, with unresolved D. The CDR3 has 15 amino acids. Germline V CDR1 and CDR2: MNHEY, SMNVEV (reference sequence). The V end lost 6 bases, the J end lost 5 bases, and 19 bases lay between the germline ends. The CDR3 DNA follows: TGTGCCAGCAGCCATTCGGGCACCTTCGGGGAGACCCAGTACTTC. Translation gives CASSHSGTFGETQYF.

The chain is built from TRBV10-1 and TRBJ2-5, with D possibly TRBD2 on 5 matching bases. V was clipped by 8 bases and J by 1 base, with 11 bases between them. CDR1 WNHNN and CDR2 SYGVQD come from the germline V gene (reference sequence). CDR3 length: 13 residues. The CDR3 nucleotides read TGCGCCAGCGCCCGGACTTTCCAAGAGACCCAGTACTTC. Residues: CASARTFQETQYF.

The genes are TRBV2 and TRBJ1-2; D is perhaps TRBD1 (5 bases). This CDR3 has 13 amino acids. With 6 bases removed from V and 6 bases from J, the gap between germline ends came to 14 bases. The V gene's germline CDR1 is SNHLY and CDR2 FYNNEI. CDR3 region: CASRDDRGDGYTF. In DNA, the CDR3 is TGTGCCAGCAGGGACGACAGAGGCGATGGCTACACCTTC.

The V and J genes are TRBV24-1 and TRBJ1-5; D uncertain. The CDR3 consists of 16 residues. V lost 3 bases and J lost 0, with 11 bases in between. Germline lookup yields CDR1 KGHDR and CDR2 SFDVKD. CDR3 loop: CATSDRRQISNQPQHF. The CDR3 nucleotides are TGTGCCACCAGTGATCGACGGCAGATTAGCAATCAGCCCCAGCATTTT.

The genes are TRBV4-2 and TRBJ1-6, with 8 bases identical to TRBD1. The CDR3 is 17 amino acids. Germline-derived CDR1 and CDR2 are LGHNA and YNFKEQ. Germline trimming cut 0 bases from V and 3 bases from J; bases unmatched to any gene: 4. Here the CDR3 reads CASSQEIGTGYNSPLHF. CDR3 DNA sequence: TGTGCCAGCAGCCAAGAAATTGGGACAGGCTATAATTCACCCCTCCACTTT.

The chain links TRBV19 to TRBJ2-1, with TRBD1 matching 7 bases. The CDR3 runs 14 residues. CDR1 is LNHDA and CDR2 is SQIVND in the germline V gene (reference sequence). V trimming: 5 bases; J trimming: 2 bases; junction bases outside the gene matches: 3. For the CDR3, the DNA is TGTGCCAGTAGTCGCCAGGGGGCCTACAATGAGCAGTTCTTC. It specifies CASSRQGAYNEQFF.

This clone was counted only a few times. This chain uses TRBV19 with TRBJ1-2, with D tentatively TRBD1 (6 bases). The CDR3 has 13 amino acids. V lost 3 bases, J lost 4 bases, and 9 bases lay in between. CDR1 and CDR2 from the germline V gene are LNHDA and SQIVND (reference sequence). CDR3 protein: CASSMTGAYGYTF. The CDR3 DNA follows: TGTGCCAGTAGTATGACAGGAGCCTATGGCTACACCTTC. The full variable domain, with the rest looked up from reference TRBV19 and TRBJ1-2, is DGGITQSPKYLFRKEGQNVTLSCEQNLNHDAMYWYRQDPGQGLRLIYYSQIVNDFQKGDIAEGYSVSREKKESFPLTVTSAQKNPTAFYLCASSMTGAYGYTFGSGTRLTVV.

The count of this clone is one. The V and J genes are TRBV29-1 and TRBJ2-3, with D perhaps TRBD1 (6 bases). There are 14 residues in the CDR3. Per germline, CDR1 SQVTM and CDR2 ANQGSEA. Trimming removed 3 bases from V and 2 bases from J, with 12 bases in between. Written as DNA, the CDR3 is TGCAGCGTTGACGACGGACAGCTCACAGATACGCAGTATTTT. It is translated as CSVDDGQLTDTQYF.